These T cell receptor beta chains were read from a single sample in a study of shared clonotypes between healthy human individuals. Sequenced by immunoSEQ multiplex PCR; TCRdb stores in-frame clones only, minus some. The sample has roughly 2.5 million clones; more than 80% are singletons. Sample: naive CD4+ T cells sorted from blood. The receptors derive from a man younger than 35 in good health. CDR3s include the opening cysteine and the closing phenylalanine or tryptophan. D genes are given only for firm matches. For some rows the clone size is stated as once, few or many, or as a class when expanded; others skip it.

j_call v_call clone_size d_call cdr3_nt cdr3_aa
TRBJ2-3 TRBV10-3 NA NA TGTGCCATCAGTGAGTCGGGGCGGCAGTATTTT CAISESGRQYF
TRBJ1-4 TRBV5-1 few TRBD1 TGCGCCAGCAGCCCGACAGGGGATGGGGAAAAACTGTTTTTT CASSPTGDGEKLFF
TRBJ2-7 TRBV5-1 NA TRBD1 TGCGCCAGCAGCTTGGCCGGGGGCGGGACAGGGGTGTTCGAGCAGTACTTC CASSLAGGGTGVFEQYF
TRBJ1-3 TRBV20-1 NA NA TGCAGTGGCACCAATGGAAACACCATATATTTT CSGTNGNTIYF
TRBJ2-1 TRBV6-5 NA NA TGTGCCAGCACCCCCGGACCCAGCTCCTACAATGAGCAGTTCTTC CASTPGPSSYNEQFF
TRBJ1-6 TRBV6-4 few NA TGTGCCAGCAGTGCGGGACAAAATAATTCACCCCTCCACTTT CASSAGQNNSPLHF
TRBJ2-7 TRBV7-8 NA TRBD1 TGTGCCAGCAGCCCCACCGGGACAGATCTCGAGCAGTACTTC CASSPTGTDLEQYF
TRBJ1-1 TRBV6-5 NA NA TGTGCCAGCAGTACAGGTTACGCTGAAGCTTTCTTT CASSTGYAEAFF
TRBJ2-2 TRBV9 once TRBD1 TGTGCCAGCAGCTCTCAGGCGGGACAGGGGTTTTCCGGGGAGCTGTTTTTT CASSSQAGQGFSGELFF
TRBJ2-5 TRBV6-5 NA TRBD2 TGTGCCAGCAGTTCCGGGACTAGTCAAGAGACCCAGTACTTC CASSSGTSQETQYF
TRBJ2-5 TRBV7-8 NA TRBD1 TGTGCCAGCAGCTCCCTCCCAGCGTGGGACAGGGTTTTCGTGGAGACCCAGTACTTC CASSSLPAWDRVFVETQYF
TRBJ2-3 TRBV30 NA TRBD1 TGTGCCTGGAGTGCCGACAGGGTGCCCCAATTT CAWSADRVPQF
TRBJ1-5 TRBV2 NA NA TGTGCCACCTCGACGTCCGGGGGCAATCAGCCCCAGCATTTT CATSTSGGNQPQHF
TRBJ2-5 TRBV5-4 NA TRBD2 TGTGCCAGCAGCCTTAGGGGACTAGCGGGACAAGAGACCCAGTACTTC CASSLRGLAGQETQYF
TRBJ1-5 TRBV28 NA NA TGTGCCAGCTCGGGCGACCGGGGAGGGTTTGGCCATCAGCCCCAGCATTTT CASSGDRGGFGHQPQHF
TRBJ1-2 TRBV18 NA NA TGTGCCAGCTCACGCCAAGAAGGAAACTATGGCTACACCTTC CASSRQEGNYGYTF
TRBJ1-1 TRBV6-6 NA NA TGTGCCAGCAGTACCCACCGGACGGGTGGGACTGAAGCTTTCTTT CASSTHRTGGTEAFF
TRBJ1-2 TRBV7-9 NA NA TGTGCCAGCAGCCGGACATGGGGCTACACCTTC CASSRTWGYTF
TRBJ1-5 TRBV6-1 NA NA TGTGCCAGCAGCCCCGTCGCGAATCAGCCCCAGCATTTT CASSPVANQPQHF
TRBJ2-5 TRBV7-2 NA NA TGTGCCAGCAGCCTTCCTTACGGGGGCCAGTACTTC CASSLPYGGQYF
TRBJ2-1 TRBV18 NA TRBD1 TGTGCCAGCTCACCCGGTACAGGGGTCAGAAATGAGCAGTTCTTC CASSPGTGVRNEQFF
TRBJ2-1 TRBV4-2 NA TRBD2 TGTGCCAGCAGCCCCGGGACTACCTTCAATGAGCAGTTCTTC CASSPGTTFNEQFF
TRBJ2-5 TRBV4-1 NA NA TGCGCCAGCAGCCAAGGAACGGGCCTACCGGGCCAAGAGACCCAGTACTTC CASSQGTGLPGQETQYF
TRBJ1-2 TRBV19 NA NA TGTGCCAGTATACTCGGGCCAGGCTATGGCTACACCTTC CASILGPGYGYTF
TRBJ1-1 TRBV4-1 few NA TGCGCCAGCAGCCAAGACAGAGGGGGAGCTTTCTTT CASSQDRGGAFF
TRBJ1-2 TRBV28 NA NA TGTGCCAGCACGAGGCAGGGCAGCTATGGCTACACCTTC CASTRQGSYGYTF
TRBJ2-7 TRBV11-2 once NA TGTGCCAGCAGCTTAGTTGCTAGCGCCTCCTACGAGCAGTACTTC CASSLVASASYEQYF
TRBJ1-5 TRBV30 NA NA TGTGCCTGGAGTGGGACAGACAATCAGCCCCAGCATTTT CAWSGTDNQPQHF
TRBJ2-3 TRBV10-3 NA TRBD2 TGTGCCATCAGTGAACTGACGGGGGGTAGCACAGATACGCAGTATTTT CAISELTGGSTDTQYF
TRBJ2-7 TRBV6-1 NA NA TGTGCCAGCAGTGAACCGGCGGTGGGGGTTTACGAGCAGTACTTC CASSEPAVGVYEQYF
TRBJ2-7 TRBV4-1 NA TRBD1 TGCGCCAGCAGCCAAGATCGCTGGACAGGGGGTTACGAGCAGTACTTC CASSQDRWTGGYEQYF
TRBJ1-5 TRBV10-1 NA NA TGCGCCAGCAGAGCAGGGTTTGTAGAGGGTCAGCCCCAGCATTTT CASRAGFVEGQPQHF
TRBJ2-3 TRBV19 NA TRBD2 TGTGCCAGTAGTACGGGACTAGCGGGGAACACAGATACGCAGTATTTT CASSTGLAGNTDTQYF
TRBJ2-3 TRBV5-1 NA NA TGCGCCAGCAGCTTGCCGGGGTCCTCTTCCACAGATACGCAGTATTTT CASSLPGSSSTDTQYF
TRBJ1-3 TRBV9 NA NA TGTGCCAGCAGCGTAGACGGACACCTTGGAAACACCATATATTTT CASSVDGHLGNTIYF
TRBJ1-1 TRBV6-5 NA NA TGTGCCAGCAGTTACTCACAAAGATTGAACACTGAAGCTTTCTTT CASSYSQRLNTEAFF
TRBJ2-5 TRBV27 NA NA TGTGCCAGCAGTTGGGGACAATCCGAGACCCAGTACTTC CASSWGQSETQYF
TRBJ2-5 TRBV11-2 NA TRBD2 TGTGCCAGCAGCCCCCTAGCGGGGGCTGGAGAGACCCAGTACTTC CASSPLAGAGETQYF
TRBJ2-3 TRBV20-1 NA NA TGCAGTGCCAGGAGAGATACGCAGTATTTT CSARRDTQYF
TRBJ2-1 TRBV10-1 NA TRBD2 TGCGCCAGCAGTCCAGTAGCGGGGGGGCTCAATGAGCAGTTCTTC CASSPVAGGLNEQFF
TRBJ1-5 TRBV18 NA NA TGTGCCAGCTCACCAAGGGACGCCGATGGTCGTCAGCCCCAGCATTTT CASSPRDADGRQPQHF
TRBJ1-5 TRBV6-5 NA TRBD1 TGTGCCAGCAGCAATGGACAGGGCAATCAGCCCCAGCATTTT CASSNGQGNQPQHF
TRBJ2-7 TRBV28 NA NA TGTGCCAGCATTCCAGGACGGCAGTCGTTATACGAGCAGTACTTC CASIPGRQSLYEQYF
TRBJ1-6 TRBV2 NA TRBD1 TGTGCCAGCAGTGGGACAGGGAGCAGTCAAGCCCTCCACTTT CASSGTGSSQALHF
TRBJ2-5 TRBV18 NA TRBD2 TGTGCCAGCTCACCACTAGCGGGAGGGAAAGAGACCCAGTACTTC CASSPLAGGKETQYF
TRBJ1-2 TRBV30 few NA TGTGCCTGGACCCCCGAGTCTAACTATGGCTACACCTTC CAWTPESNYGYTF
TRBJ1-2 TRBV9 NA NA TGTGCCAGCAGCGCGGTATCGGGCTATGGCTACACCTTC CASSAVSGYGYTF
TRBJ1-3 TRBV18 NA TRBD1 TGTGCCAGCTCACTGTGGACAGGGGAGTCTGGAAACACCATATATTTT CASSLWTGESGNTIYF
TRBJ2-1 TRBV4-3 NA NA TGCGCCAGCAGCGTCGGTGGTGGCAGCTACAATGAGCAGTTCTTC CASSVGGGSYNEQFF